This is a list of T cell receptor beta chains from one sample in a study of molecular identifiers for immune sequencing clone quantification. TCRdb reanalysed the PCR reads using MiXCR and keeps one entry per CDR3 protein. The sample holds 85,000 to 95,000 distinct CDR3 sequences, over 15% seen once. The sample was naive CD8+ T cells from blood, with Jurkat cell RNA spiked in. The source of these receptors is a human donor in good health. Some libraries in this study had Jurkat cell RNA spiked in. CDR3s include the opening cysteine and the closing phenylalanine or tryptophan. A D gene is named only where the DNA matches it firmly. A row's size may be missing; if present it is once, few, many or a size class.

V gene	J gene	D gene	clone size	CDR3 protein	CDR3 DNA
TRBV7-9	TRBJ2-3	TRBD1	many	CASSPGGPPTDTQYF	TGTGCCAGCAGCCCAGGGGGACCCCCCACAGATACGCAGTATTTT
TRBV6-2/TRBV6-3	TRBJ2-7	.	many	CASSYVPYEQYF	TGTGCCAGCAGTTACGTCCCATACGAGCAGTACTTC
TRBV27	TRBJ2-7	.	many	CASSLGQTYEQYF	TGTGCCAGCAGCTTAGGGCAGACCTACGAGCAGTACTTC
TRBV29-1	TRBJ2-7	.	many	CSVEEEESYEQYF	TGCAGCGTTGAAGAGGAGGAGAGCTACGAGCAGTACTTC
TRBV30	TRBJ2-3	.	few	CAWSVGRLDTRYF	TGTGCCTGGAGTGTAGGGAGGTTAGATACGCGGTATTTT
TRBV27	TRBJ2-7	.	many	CASSPLWRPYEQYF	TGTGCCAGCAGTCCCCTCTGGCGGCCCTACGAGCAGTACTTC
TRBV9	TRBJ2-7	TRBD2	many	CASSARYERGYEQYF	TGTGCCAGCAGCGCCAGATACGAGCGGGGGTACGAGCAGTACTTC
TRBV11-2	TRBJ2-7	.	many	CASSLVSQNYEQYF	TGTGCCAGCAGCTTAGTTAGTCAGAACTACGAGCAGTACTTC
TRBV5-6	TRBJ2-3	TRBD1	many	CASSLAWGTASTDTQYF	TGTGCCAGCAGCTTGGCCTGGGGGACAGCTAGCACAGATACGCAGTATTTT
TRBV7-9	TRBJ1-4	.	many	CASSNRDTYNEKLFF	TGTGCCAGCAGCAACCGGGACACCTATAATGAAAAACTGTTTTTT
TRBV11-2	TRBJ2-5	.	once	CASSFDLGGAQETQYF	TGTGCCAGCAGCTTCGATCTAGGGGGAGCCCAAGAGACCCAGTACTTC
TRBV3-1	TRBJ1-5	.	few	CASSQGGFVHGQPQHF	TGTGCCAGCAGCCAAGGGGGGTTCGTGCACGGGCAGCCCCAGCATTTT
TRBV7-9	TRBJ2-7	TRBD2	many	CASSTWTSGPSYEQYF	TGTGCCAGCAGCACGTGGACTAGCGGGCCCTCCTACGAGCAGTACTTC
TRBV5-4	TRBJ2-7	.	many	CASSLGAGVAQAYEQYF	TGTGCCAGCAGCTTGGGGGCAGGGGTCGCACAAGCCTACGAGCAGTACTTC
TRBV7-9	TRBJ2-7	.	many	CASSSTSDTVIPGEYF	TGTGCCAGCAGCTCTACTTCCGACACGGTTATCCCTGGGGAGTACTTC
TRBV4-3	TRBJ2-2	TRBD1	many	CASSQDRGFTGELFF	TGCGCCAGCAGCCAGGACAGGGGATTCACCGGGGAGCTGTTTTTT
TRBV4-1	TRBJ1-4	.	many	CASSQEPGGINEKLFF	TGCGCCAGCAGCCAAGAGCCGGGGGGCATTAATGAAAAACTGTTTTTT
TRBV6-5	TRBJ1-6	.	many	CASSYSITSSYNSPLHF	TGTGCCAGCAGTTACTCGATTACGAGCTCCTATAATTCACCCCTCCACTTT
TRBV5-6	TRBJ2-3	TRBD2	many	CASSLLAGDTTDTQYF	TGTGCCAGCAGCTTGCTAGCGGGGGATACCACAGATACGCAGTATTTT
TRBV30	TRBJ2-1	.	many	CAWSPWPYNEQFF	TGTGCCTGGAGTCCATGGCCCTACAATGAGCAGTTCTTC
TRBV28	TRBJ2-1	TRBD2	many	CASSSSGRAVEQFF	TGTGCCAGCAGTTCGAGCGGGAGGGCCGTTGAGCAGTTCTTC
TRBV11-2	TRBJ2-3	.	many	CASSFMGNTDTQYF	TGTGCCAGCAGCTTCATGGGAAACACAGATACGCAGTATTTT
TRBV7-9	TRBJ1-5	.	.	CASSLPLQPQHF	TGTGCCAGCAGCTTACCTTTACAGCCCCAGCATTTT
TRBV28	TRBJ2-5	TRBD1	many	CASSFGQGRETQYF	TGTGCCAGCAGTTTCGGACAGGGGAGGGAGACCCAGTACTTC
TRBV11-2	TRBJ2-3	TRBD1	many	CASSLEPGGPPDTQYF	TGTGCCAGCAGCTTAGAACCAGGGGGCCCGCCAGATACGCAGTATTTT
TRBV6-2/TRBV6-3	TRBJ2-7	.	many	CASSQGSREQYF	TGTGCCAGCAGCCAGGGTTCCCGCGAGCAGTACTTC
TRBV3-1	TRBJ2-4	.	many	CASSQYSGKLAKNIQYF	TGTGCCAGCAGCCAATATTCCGGGAAACTAGCCAAAAACATTCAGTACTTC
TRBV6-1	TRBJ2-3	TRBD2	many	CASSSLRLAGVSTDTQYF	TGTGCCAGCAGTTCCCTGCGACTAGCGGGGGTGAGCACAGATACGCAGTATTTT
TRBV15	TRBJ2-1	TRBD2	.	CATSRLTSGSYNEQFF	TGTGCCACCAGCAGACTAACTAGCGGGAGCTACAATGAGCAGTTCTTC
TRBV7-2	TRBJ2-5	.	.	CASSDTYETQYF	TGTGCCAGCAGCGACACGTACGAGACCCAGTACTTC
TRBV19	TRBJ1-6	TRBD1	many	CASQKGQVLYNSPLHF	TGTGCCAGTCAAAAAGGACAGGTCCTCTATAATTCACCCCTCCACTTT
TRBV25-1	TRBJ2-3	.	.	CASSEYGKDTQYF	TGTGCCAGCAGTGAATATGGGAAGGATACGCAGTATTTT
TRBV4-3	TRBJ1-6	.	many	CASSQEYNSPGSPLHF	TGCGCCAGCAGCCAGGAATACAATTCCCCCGGATCACCCCTCCACTTT
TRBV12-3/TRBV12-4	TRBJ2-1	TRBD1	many	CASSPGQGAVNEQFF	TGTGCCAGCAGCCCGGGACAGGGGGCTGTGAATGAGCAGTTCTTC
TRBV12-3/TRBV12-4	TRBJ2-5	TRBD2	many	CASQREGRETQYF	TGTGCCTCTCAGCGGGAGGGCCGGGAGACCCAGTACTTC
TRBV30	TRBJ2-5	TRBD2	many	CAWSVTSGQETQYF	TGTGCCTGGAGTGTTACTAGCGGACAAGAGACCCAGTACTTC
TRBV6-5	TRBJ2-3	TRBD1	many	CASSYGTGGTTDTQYF	TGTGCCAGCAGTTACGGGACAGGTGGGACCACAGATACGCAGTATTTT
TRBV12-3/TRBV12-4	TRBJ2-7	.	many	CASSDQEYEQYF	TGTGCCAGCAGTGATCAGGAGTACGAGCAGTACTTC
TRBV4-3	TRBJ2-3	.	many	CASSQSSSAVTDTQYF	TGCGCCAGCAGCCAATCGTCTAGCGCCGTCACAGATACGCAGTATTTT
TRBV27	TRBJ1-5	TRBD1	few	CASSWTGYQPQHF	TGTGCCAGCAGTTGGACAGGGTATCAGCCCCAGCATTTT
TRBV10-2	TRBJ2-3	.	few	CASKGYSTDTQYF	TGCGCCAGCAAAGGTTACAGCACAGATACGCAGTATTTT
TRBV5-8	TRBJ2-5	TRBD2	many	CASSLGTLYGGGPQETQYF	TGTGCCAGCAGCTTGGGGACCCTTTACGGCGGGGGACCCCAAGAGACCCAGTACTTC
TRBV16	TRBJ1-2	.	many	CASSQFDYGYTF	TGTGCCAGCAGCCAATTCGACTATGGCTACACCTTC
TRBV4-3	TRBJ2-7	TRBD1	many	CASSQYGQGYEQYF	TGCGCCAGCAGCCAATACGGACAGGGCTACGAGCAGTACTTC
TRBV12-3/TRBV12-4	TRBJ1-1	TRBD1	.	CASSSQGAAEAFF	TGTGCCAGCAGTTCGCAGGGGGCCGCTGAAGCTTTCTTT
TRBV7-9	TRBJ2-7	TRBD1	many	CASSLAGDRAPYEQYF	TGTGCCAGCAGCTTAGCGGGGGACAGGGCTCCCTACGAGCAGTACTTC
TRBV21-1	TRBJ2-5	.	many	CASSKRATGEKTQYF	TGTGCCAGCAGCAAAAGGGCGACAGGGGAAAAGACCCAGTACTTC
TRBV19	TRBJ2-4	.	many	CASSISRGPNIQYF	TGTGCCAGTAGTATTTCTCGCGGTCCGAACATTCAGTACTTC
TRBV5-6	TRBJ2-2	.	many	CASSLERVPMDTGELFF	TGTGCCAGCAGCTTGGAAAGGGTCCCGATGGACACCGGGGAGCTGTTTTTT
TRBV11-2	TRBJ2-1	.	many	CASSEMDRYNEQFF	TGTGCCAGCAGCGAAATGGACAGATACAATGAGCAGTTCTTC
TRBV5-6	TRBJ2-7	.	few	CASSPLGSYERYF	TGTGCCAGCAGCCCCCTAGGATCCTACGAGCGGTACTTC
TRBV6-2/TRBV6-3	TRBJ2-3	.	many	CASTRGYFTDTQYF	TGTGCCAGCACTCGAGGGTACTTCACAGATACGCAGTATTTT
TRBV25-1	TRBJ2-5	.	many	CASTNPGSKETQYF	TGTGCCAGCACCAACCCCGGGAGTAAAGAGACCCAGTACTTC
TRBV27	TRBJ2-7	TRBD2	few	CASSLSPISGSDYEQYF	TGTGCCAGCAGTTTATCCCCCATCAGCGGGAGCGACTACGAGCAGTACTTC
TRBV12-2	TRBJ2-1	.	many	CASRLGPPPRGRMGEQFF	TGTGCAAGTCGCTTAGGCCCCCCTCCGCGCGGGAGAATGGGTGAGCAGTTCTTC